The sequence of this T cell receptor (beta chain) was determined in a study of blood T cell repertoires in COVID-19. As for the study in general: Acute and convalescent COVID-19 specimens originated in the United States, Italy and Spain. Nucleic acid was either cDNA or gDNA, and it came from T cells, B-cell-depleted T cells, or PBMCs.

In germline, CDR1 is SGHNT, CDR2 YYREEE (reference sequence). V dropped 3 bases and J dropped 3; count of bases not matched to a gene: 3. This CDR3 contains 15 residues. Per the original data handling: Estimation of nucleated cell counts relied on the amplification of reference gene primers. This table comes from immunoSEQ multiplex PCR, and its TCRdb copy is limited to in-frame clones, with some not included. The V and J calls and clone size are taken from that table; D and trimming were inferred from the DNA. Among more than 95,000 clones, around 80% were seen once, and the ten largest hold just under 7.5%.

The TCR comes from a man aged 70-80 years with active or convalescent COVID-19. The sequenced material came from peripheral blood. This rearrangement joins TRBV5-4 to TRBJ2-1, with TRBD1 matching 10 bases. This chain's CDR3 is CASSWGTGVYNEQFF. The DNA for the CDR3 is TGTGCCAGCAGCTGGGGGACAGGGGTCTACAATGAGCAGTTCTTC.